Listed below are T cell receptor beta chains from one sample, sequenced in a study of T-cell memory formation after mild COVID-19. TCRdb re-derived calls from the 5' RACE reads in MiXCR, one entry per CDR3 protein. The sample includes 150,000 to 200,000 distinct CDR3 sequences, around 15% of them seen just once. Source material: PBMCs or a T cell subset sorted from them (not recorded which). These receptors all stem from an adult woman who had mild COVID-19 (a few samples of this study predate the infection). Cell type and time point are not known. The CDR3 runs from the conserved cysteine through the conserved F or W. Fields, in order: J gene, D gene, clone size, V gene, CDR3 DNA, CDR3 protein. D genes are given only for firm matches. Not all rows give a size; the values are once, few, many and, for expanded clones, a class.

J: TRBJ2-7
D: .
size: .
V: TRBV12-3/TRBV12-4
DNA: TGTGCCAGCAGTGAAGGAGTGCTGGGCCCGGGGAGCGAGCAGTACTTC
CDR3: CASSEGVLGPGSEQYF

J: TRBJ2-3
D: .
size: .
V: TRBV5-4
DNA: TGTGCCAGCAGCTTGGATTTGGGGAACACAGATACGCAGTATTTT
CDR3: CASSLDLGNTDTQYF

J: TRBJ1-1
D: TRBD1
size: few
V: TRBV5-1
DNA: TGCGCCAGCAGCTGGGGACAGGGGGTTTCTGAAGCTTTCTTT
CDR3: CASSWGQGVSEAFF

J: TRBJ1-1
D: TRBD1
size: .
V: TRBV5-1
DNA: TGCGCCAGCAGCTTAGGACAGGGAGGAACTTTCTTT
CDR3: CASSLGQGGTFF

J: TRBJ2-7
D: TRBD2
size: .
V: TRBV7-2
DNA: TGTGCCAGCAGCTTCGGACTAGCGGGGGAGTTAAGCGAGCAGTACTTC
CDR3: CASSFGLAGELSEQYF

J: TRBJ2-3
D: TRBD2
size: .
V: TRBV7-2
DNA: TGTGCCAGCAGCCCCGCGGGGGGTAACACAGATACGCAGTATTTT
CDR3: CASSPAGGNTDTQYF

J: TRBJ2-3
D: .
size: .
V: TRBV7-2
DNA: TGTGCCAGCGGTCCCTGGGGGGGCGGGGATACGCAGTATTTT
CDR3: CASGPWGGGDTQYF

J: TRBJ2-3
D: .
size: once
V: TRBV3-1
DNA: TGTGCCAGCAGCCCGACCCTAGTGGTCACAGATACGCAGTATTTT
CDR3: CASSPTLVVTDTQYF

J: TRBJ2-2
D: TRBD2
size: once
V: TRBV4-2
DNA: TGTGCCAGCAGCCAAGATCGAGGCGGGAGGGCCGCCGGGGAGCTGTTTTTT
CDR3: CASSQDRGGRAAGELFF

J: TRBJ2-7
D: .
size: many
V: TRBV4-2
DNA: TGTGCCAGCAGCCAAGAGGAGGGGGCTGGCCTGGGGACCTACGAGCAGTACTTC
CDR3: CASSQEEGAGLGTYEQYF